This TCR beta chain was sequenced during a study of cytomegalovirus exposure and HLA in healthy donors. PCR was performed using 60 Vbeta and 13 Jbeta primers. Libraries were prepared by immunoSEQ multiplex PCR; TCRdb keeps only in-frame clonotypes and omits some of them. The sample consists of around 220,000 clones, more than 65% of them appearing once. Germline assignment: CDR1 SGHDN and CDR2 FVKESK. This CDR3 contains 13 residues. V shed 5 bases, J shed 7 bases, and the junction held 6 bases outside the gene matches. This rearrangement joins TRBV14 to TRBJ2-7; 9 bases are a match to TRBD1. The sequenced sample consisted of PBMCs. The receptor comes from a woman aged 30 to 39 in good health and CMV-seronegative. CDR3 bases: TGTGCCAGCAGCTTAGGGACAGGGACAGAGCAGTACTTC. Translating gives CASSLGTGTEQYF.